This is a list of T cell receptor beta chains from one sample in a study of cytomegalovirus exposure and HLA in healthy donors. This table comes from immunoSEQ multiplex PCR, and its TCRdb copy is limited to in-frame clones, with some not included. The sample has some 130,000 clones, over 70% seen once. The sequenced sample consisted of PBMCs. Source of these receptors: a woman aged 55-69 years in good health and CMV-seropositive. The CDR3 runs from the conserved cysteine through the conserved F or W. D genes are given only for firm matches. Size is omitted from some rows. Given values are once, few, many or a class for expanded clones.

j_call	clone_size	d_call	v_call	cdr3_aa	cdr3_nt
TRBJ1-1	few	NA	TRBV15	CATSRVPNGVTEAFF	TGTGCCACCAGCAGAGTGCCCAACGGGGTTACTGAAGCTTTCTTT
TRBJ1-1	NA	NA	TRBV9	CASTPRGGRDTEAFF	TGTGCCAGCACCCCCCGGGGGGGAAGAGACACTGAAGCTTTCTTT
TRBJ2-1	NA	TRBD2	TRBV5-4	CASSPGSSGGAGNEQFF	TGTGCCAGCAGCCCGGGTAGTAGCGGGGGGGCTGGGAATGAGCAGTTCTTC
TRBJ1-3	once	NA	TRBV5-1	CASSLSHYQSGTGNTIYF	TGCGCCAGCAGCTTGTCCCATTATCAATCCGGGACTGGAAACACCATATATTTT
TRBJ1-1	few	TRBD1	TRBV18	CASSYGQAPLEAFF	TGTGCCAGCTCATACGGACAGGCTCCACTTGAAGCTTTCTTT
TRBJ1-1	NA	TRBD1	TRBV9	CASSRSDRVIRNTEAFF	TGTGCCAGCAGCCGGAGCGACAGGGTGATAAGGAACACTGAAGCTTTCTTT
TRBJ2-6	few	TRBD2	TRBV19	CASRVSSGGSGANVLTF	TGTGCCAGTAGGGTCTCTAGCGGGGGGAGTGGGGCCAACGTCCTGACTTTC
TRBJ2-7	NA	TRBD2	TRBV7-9	CASSFGRGSSYEQYF	TGTGCCAGCAGCTTCGGGCGGGGGTCCTCCTACGAGCAGTACTTC
TRBJ1-5	NA	NA	TRBV15	CASQLGQSSNQPQHF	TGTGCCAGCCAGCTGGGACAATCTAGCAATCAGCCCCAGCATTTT
TRBJ2-7	NA	NA	TRBV13	CASSLGARDYEQYF	TGTGCCAGCAGCTTAGGGGCCAGGGACTACGAGCAGTACTTC
TRBJ2-1	NA	TRBD1	TRBV7-3	CASSPTGEEQFF	TGTGCCAGCAGCCCTACAGGGGAAGAGCAGTTCTTC
TRBJ1-6	once	NA	TRBV9	CASSPYGGGRSYNSPLHF	TGTGCCAGCAGCCCCTACGGCGGGGGAAGGTCCTATAATTCACCCCTCCACTTT
TRBJ2-2	few	TRBD1	TRBV19	CASRGTGAGELFF	TGTGCCAGTAGGGGTACAGGGGCCGGGGAGCTGTTTTTT
TRBJ1-1	NA	NA	TRBV18	CASSPGRVETEAFF	TGTGCCAGCTCACCGGGCAGGGTAGAGACTGAAGCTTTCTTT
TRBJ1-1	NA	NA	TRBV21-1	CASSKVETYRTGTEAFF	TGTGCCAGCAGCAAAGTCGAGACATACAGGACGGGCACTGAAGCTTTCTTT
TRBJ2-1	NA	NA	TRBV14	CASSRYQTGPDDNEQFF	TGTGCCAGCAGCCGATACCAGACAGGTCCCGACGACAATGAGCAGTTCTTC
TRBJ2-7	once	NA	TRBV10-3	CAISDLQGPYEQYF	TGTGCCATCAGTGATTTACAGGGCCCCTACGAGCAGTACTTC